The 16 T cell receptor beta chains given below trace back to one sample, sequenced in a study of regulatory T cells in long-lasting Graves disease. Time point here: newly diagnosed GD, antithyroid drugs for less than 3 months. PBMC-extracted RNA yielded the TCR library. Building the TCR beta libraries relied on iRepertoire HTBI primers, and CDR3 regions underwent Arm-PCR. Each CDR3 protein is one row after TCRdb ran MiXCR on the multiplex PCR reads. Among 410,000 or so distinct CDR3 sequences listed, under 15% were seen once. The data also belong to a second study, concerning T cells in Graves' hyperthyroidism and ophthalmopathy.

The sample here was peripheral blood mononuclear cells (PBMCs), taken at new diagnosis, from a patient treated with antithyroid drugs. The receptors derive from a woman in her thirties with Graves disease.

This clonotype was picked up a small number of times. This chain connects TRBV11-2 to TRBJ1-4; no definite D call. Germline CDR1 and CDR2: SGHAT and FQNNGV. The V end was cut by 5 bases, the J end by 4 bases, with 14 bases between. The CDR3 sequence is 15 residues long. The CDR3 reads CASSPQRGFNEKLFF. DNA for the CDR3: TGTGCCAGCAGCCCCCAACGCGGCTTTAATGAAAAACTGTTTTTT.

The table lists this clonotype with a few counts. The J gene is TRBJ2-3, the V gene TRBV10-3, with TRBD2 identical over 10 bases. J lost 1 base, V lost 3 bases, and 7 bases had no gene match. The V gene's germline CDR1 is ENHRY and CDR2 SYGVKD. The CDR3 covers 17 residues. The DNA of the CDR3 is TGTGCCATCAGTGAAGGCAGAACTAGCGGGGGCACAGATACGCAGTATTTT. Translating gives CAISEGRTSGGTDTQYF.

The V gene is TRBV11-1, the J gene TRBJ2-4; D is possibly TRBD1 (5 bases). The germline V and J ends were trimmed by 1 base and 0 bases, with 13 bases remaining between them. CDR1 SGHAT and CDR2 FQDESV come from the germline V gene (reference sequence). The CDR3 is 17 amino acids. The CDR3 DNA sequence: TGTGCCAGCAGCTTAGGTTGGACAACCCGAGCCAAAAACATTCAGTACTTC. Translated, it gives CASSLGWTTRAKNIQYF.

This clonotype has a handful of counts. The rearrangement links TRBV4-1 to TRBJ2-5; 7 nucleotides line up with TRBD1. The CDR3 length is 20 residues. After removal of 5 bases from V and 6 bases from J, the junction contained 27 bases not matched to a gene. CDR1 and CDR2 (germline): MGHRA, YSYEKL. DNA of the CDR3: TGCGCCAGCAGCTTACACCGTGGAACAGGGGCGAGTGTTGGCAGGCAGACCCAGTACTTC. Its translation is CASSLHRGTGASVGRQTQYF.

This clonotype was counted between two and nine times. A much bigger clone sits one base away, suggesting this may be a read error. The chain uses TRBV30 and TRBJ1-1; D is unclear. The CDR3 has 12 residues. Germline CDR1 and CDR2: GTSNPN and SVGIG (reference sequence). V was trimmed by 5 bases and J by 0 bases, leaving 7 bases between them. CDR3 residues: CAWGVMNTEAFF. CDR3 nucleotides: TGTGCCTGGGGGGTCATGAACACTGAAGCTTTCTTT.

This clonotype has only a few counts. The chain employs TRBV6-1 and TRBJ2-1, with 10 bases fitting TRBD2. The J segment lost 1 base and the V segment lost 6 bases, leaving 12 bases of the junction unmatched. In germline, CDR1 is MNHNS, CDR2 SASEGT. The CDR3 sequence is 18 residues long. CDR3 nucleotides: TGTGCCAGCAGGGGCAGCGGGAGGGCCTTGGGGTCCTACAATGAGCAGTTCTTC. It translates to CASRGSGRALGSYNEQFF.

The table lists this clonotype with many counts. The V gene is TRBV12-3 or TRBV12-4, the J gene TRBJ2-3; D gene unclear. The CDR3 is 14 amino acids. Deletions cut 8 bases from V and 4 bases from J, with 16 bases between. The CDR3 spells CASCPRLGSDTQYF. For the CDR3, the DNA is TGTGCCAGCTGCCCCCGGCTAGGATCAGATACGCAGTATTTT.

In this sample, this clonotype turned up many times. The chain has TRBV24-1 and TRBJ2-3; the D is unclear. The CDR3 has 15 amino acids. The ends were cut back, 6 bases at V and 1 base at J, with 13 bases in the middle. Germline CDR1 is KGHDR and CDR2 is SFDVKD. CDR3 nucleotide sequence: TGTGCCACCAGTCTGGAGTCCGTGGGCACAGATACGCAGTATTTT. Its protein is CATSLESVGTDTQYF.

The chain couples TRBV19 to TRBJ1-1; 7 nucleotides align to TRBD1. Trimming removed 5 bases from V and 7 bases from J; junction bases left unmatched: 10. CDR3 length equals 14 residues. CDR1 LNHDA and CDR2 SQIVND come from the germline V gene (reference sequence). The CDR3 bases are TGTGCCAGTAGTCACAGGTCGCGACAGGGTGAAGCTTTCTTT. Protein product: CASSHRSRQGEAFF. The complete variable domain, with remaining parts taken from reference TRBV19 and TRBJ1-1, reads DGGITQSPKYLFRKEGQNVTLSCEQNLNHDAMYWYRQDPGQGLRLIYYSQIVNDFQKGDIAEGYSVSREKKESFPLTVTSAQKNPTAFYLCASSHRSRQGEAFFGQGTRLTVV.

This clonotype was counted ten times or more. The rearrangement uses TRBV4-1 and TRBJ2-1; TRBD1 matches at 9 bases. Germline-derived CDR1 and CDR2 are MGHRA and YSYEKL. This CDR3 spans 16 amino acids. Trimming at V came to 1 base and at J to 5 bases, leaving 6 bases not matched to a gene. CDR3 in amino acids: CASSQVAGQGNNEQFF. DNA of the CDR3: TGCGCCAGCAGCCAAGTCGCGGGACAGGGAAACAATGAGCAGTTCTTC.

This clonotype was picked up many times. The chain links TRBV28 to TRBJ1-1; D is undetermined. Germline V CDR1 and CDR2: MDHEN, SYDVKM. V dropped 6 bases and J dropped 7 bases, with 12 bases sitting between them. This CDR3 is 12 amino acids long. In DNA, the CDR3 is TGTGCCAGCAGCACCCCCTTCGGTGAAGCTTTCTTT. Its protein product is CASSTPFGEAFF.

The chain recombines TRBV3-1 with TRBJ1-1; 10 nucleotides line up with TRBD1. J was trimmed by 3 bases and V by 4 bases; bases with no gene match: 8. The germline V gene has CDR1 LGHDT and CDR2 YNNKEL (reference sequence). The CDR3 covers 16 residues. CDR3 nucleotides: TGTGCCAGCAGCCCCCGGGACAGGGGAGTTGACACTGAAGCTTTCTTT. It specifies CASSPRDRGVDTEAFF.

As concerns this clonotype: A much larger clone sits a single nucleotide away, making a read error possible. V and J are TRBV20-1 and TRBJ1-1; D perhaps matches TRBD1 (6 bases). The CDR3 is made up of 14 amino acids. The germline CDR1 and CDR2 sequences are DFQATT and SNEGSKA (reference sequence). The CDR3 here is CSATGGGRKTEASF. DNA of the CDR3: TGCAGTGCCACAGGCGGGGGGCGAAAAACTGAAGCTTCCTTT.

The J gene is TRBJ2-1, the V gene TRBV4-1; TRBD1 agrees at 9 bases. The CDR3 totals 17 residues. CDR1 and CDR2 from the germline V gene are MGHRA and YSYEKL. J lost 2 bases, V lost 2 bases, and 7 bases had no gene match. The CDR3 DNA reads as TGCGCCAGCAGCCAACTTCCGGGACAGGGTGCCTACAATGAGCAGTTCTTC. Protein product: CASSQLPGQGAYNEQFF.

The table lists this clonotype with many counts. J is TRBJ2-3 and V is TRBV27; 10 bases agree with TRBD2. From germline, CDR1 is MNHEY and CDR2 SMNVEV (reference sequence). This CDR3 region has 16 residues. Trimming removed 4 bases from V and 7 bases from J; junction bases left unmatched: 11. The CDR3 sequence is CASSSPIAGGTNTQYF. The CDR3 DNA reads as TGTGCCAGCAGTTCTCCCATAGCGGGAGGCACGAATACGCAGTATTTT.

This clonotype came up many times. This rearrangement joins TRBV28 to TRBJ2-7; the match to TRBD1 covers 9 bases. This CDR3 is built from 17 residues. CDR1 is MDHEN, CDR2 SYDVKM, per germline. V shed 10 bases and J 7 bases; nucleotides not matched to a gene: 23. The CDR3 DNA follows: TGTGCCATCTCCACCCAAGCCGGGACAGGGATCCTACGAGAGCAGTACTTC. Translating it yields CAISTQAGTGILREQYF.